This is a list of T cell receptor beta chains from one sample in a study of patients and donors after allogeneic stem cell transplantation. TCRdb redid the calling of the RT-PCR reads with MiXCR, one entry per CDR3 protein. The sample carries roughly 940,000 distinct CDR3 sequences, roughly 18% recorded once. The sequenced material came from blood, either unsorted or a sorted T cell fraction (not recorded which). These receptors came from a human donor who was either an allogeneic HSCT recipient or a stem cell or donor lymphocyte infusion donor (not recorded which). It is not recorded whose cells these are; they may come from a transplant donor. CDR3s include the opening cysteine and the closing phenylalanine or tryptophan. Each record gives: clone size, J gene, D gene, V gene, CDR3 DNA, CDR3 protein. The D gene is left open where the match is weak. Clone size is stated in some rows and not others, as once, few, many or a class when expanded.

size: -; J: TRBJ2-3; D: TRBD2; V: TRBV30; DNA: TGTGCCTGGAGTGCTACTAGCGGGGGGCGCGATACGCAGTATTTT; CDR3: CAWSATSGGRDTQYF
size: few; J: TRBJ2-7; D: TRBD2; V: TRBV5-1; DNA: TGCGCCAGCAGCTTTGGCCTAGCGGGAGGGAGGGGTCCCTCCTACGAGCAGTACTTC; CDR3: CASSFGLAGGRGPSYEQYF
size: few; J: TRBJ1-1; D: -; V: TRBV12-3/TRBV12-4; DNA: TGTGCCAGCACTTTGGGGGGTTCGAACACTGAAGCTTTCTTT; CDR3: CASTLGGSNTEAFF
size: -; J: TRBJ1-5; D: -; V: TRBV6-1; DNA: TGTGCCAGCAGTGAAAGACCCTCCGATCAGCCCCAGCATTTT; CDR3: CASSERPSDQPQHF
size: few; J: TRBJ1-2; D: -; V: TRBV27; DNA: TGTGCCAGCAGCCACAGCCGACCGACGTATGGCTACACCTTC; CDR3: CASSHSRPTYGYTF
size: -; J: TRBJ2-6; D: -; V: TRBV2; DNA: TGTGCCAGCAGTGAAAAGGGGGGATCTGGGGCCAACGTCCTGACTTTC; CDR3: CASSEKGGSGANVLTF
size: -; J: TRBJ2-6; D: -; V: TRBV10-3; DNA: TGTGCCATCAGTGCGTTATTATCCGGGGGATCTGGGGCCAACGTCCTGACTTTC; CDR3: CAISALLSGGSGANVLTF
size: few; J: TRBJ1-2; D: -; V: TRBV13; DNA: TGTGCCAGCAGCTTAGACGGTTCGAGTGGCTACACCTTC; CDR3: CASSLDGSSGYTF
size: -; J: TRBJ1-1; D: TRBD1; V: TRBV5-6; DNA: TGTGCCAGCAGTCCGGACAGGGGGCGAGAGGGCACTGAAGCTTTCTTT; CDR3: CASSPDRGREGTEAFF
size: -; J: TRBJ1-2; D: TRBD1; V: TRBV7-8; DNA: TGTGCCAGCAGCCCCGGGACAGAAAATGGCTACACCTTC; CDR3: CASSPGTENGYTF
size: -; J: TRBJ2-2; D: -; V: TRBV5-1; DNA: TGCGCCAGCAGCTTTGAACGGCTACTACAGGATGGGATCACCGGGGAGCTGTTTTTT; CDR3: CASSFERLLQDGITGELFF
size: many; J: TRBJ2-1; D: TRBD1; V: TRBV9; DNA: TGTGCCAGCAACCGGGACAGGGGTTGGAATGAGCAGTTCTTC; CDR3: CASNRDRGWNEQFF
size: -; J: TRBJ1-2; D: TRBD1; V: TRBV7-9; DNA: TGTGCCAGCAGCTTACTGGACAGGATATATGGCTACACCTTC; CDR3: CASSLLDRIYGYTF
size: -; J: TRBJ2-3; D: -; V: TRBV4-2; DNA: TGTGCCAGCAGCCACCCCCGTTGGACAGATACGCAGTATTTT; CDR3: CASSHPRWTDTQYF
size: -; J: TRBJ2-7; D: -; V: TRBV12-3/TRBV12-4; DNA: TGTGCCAGCAGTTTAGCGGGCGCCCGGTACTTC; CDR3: CASSLAGARYF
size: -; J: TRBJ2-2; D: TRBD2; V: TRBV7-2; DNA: TGTGCCAGCAGCCCAGGACTAGCGGGGGCCCCCGGGGAGCTGTTTTTT; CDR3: CASSPGLAGAPGELFF
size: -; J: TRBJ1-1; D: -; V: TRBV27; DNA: TGTGCCAGCAGATTGGCGCGGGGAACAAACACTGAAGCTTTCTTT; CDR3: CASRLARGTNTEAFF
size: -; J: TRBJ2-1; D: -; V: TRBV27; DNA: TGTGCCAGCAGCCCCCAGGACACTGGCTACAATGAGCAGTTCTTC; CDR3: CASSPQDTGYNEQFF
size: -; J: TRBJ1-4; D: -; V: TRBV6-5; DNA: TGTGCCAGCAGTTACTCGTGGTCGAGGGTCTCTTATGAAAAACTGTTTTTT; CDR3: CASSYSWSRVSYEKLFF
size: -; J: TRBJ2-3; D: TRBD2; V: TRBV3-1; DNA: TGTGCCAGCAGCCAAGTAAGGAGCGGGGCTGAAAGGTATTTT; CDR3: CASSQVRSGAERYF
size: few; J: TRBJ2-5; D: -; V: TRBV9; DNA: TGTGCCAGCAGCGATGGACACCTACAAGAGACCCAGTACTTC; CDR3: CASSDGHLQETQYF
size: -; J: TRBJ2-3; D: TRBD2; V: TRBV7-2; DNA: TGTGCCAGCAGCTTAGCCGGGAGGGCCCCAGATACGCAGTATTTT; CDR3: CASSLAGRAPDTQYF
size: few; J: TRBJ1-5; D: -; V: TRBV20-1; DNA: TGCAGTGCTAGTTCCGGGTTGGCGCAACCCCAGCATTTT; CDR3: CSASSGLAQPQHF
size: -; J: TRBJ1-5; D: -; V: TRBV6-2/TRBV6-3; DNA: TGTGCCAGCAGTTACCTAACAGGGTTTGATAGTCAGCCCCAGCATTTT; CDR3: CASSYLTGFDSQPQHF
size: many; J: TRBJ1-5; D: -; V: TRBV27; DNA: TGTGCCAGCAGTTTATCCAGAGATCAGCCCCAGCATTTT; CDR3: CASSLSRDQPQHF
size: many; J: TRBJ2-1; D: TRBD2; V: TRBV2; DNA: TGTGCCGGTAACCTAGCGGGGGCCTACAATGAGCAGTTCTTC; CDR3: CAGNLAGAYNEQFF
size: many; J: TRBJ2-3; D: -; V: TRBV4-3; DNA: TGCGCCAGCAGCCAAGATAGGTTGGGCAGCACAGATACGCAGTATTTT; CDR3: CASSQDRLGSTDTQYF
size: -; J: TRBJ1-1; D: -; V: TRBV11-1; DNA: TGTGCCAGCAGCCCTACTCCTGATTGGACGCCCCCAGACAACACTGAAGCTTTCTTT; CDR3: CASSPTPDWTPPDNTEAFF
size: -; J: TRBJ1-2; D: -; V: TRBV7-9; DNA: TGTGCCAGCTCTGGGAGACAGAGGAACTATGGCTACACCTTC; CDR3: CASSGRQRNYGYTF
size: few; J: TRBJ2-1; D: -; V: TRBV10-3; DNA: TGTGCCATCAGCGGACCGACAACAACATCGATCAATGAGCAGTTCTTC; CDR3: CAISGPTTTSINEQFF
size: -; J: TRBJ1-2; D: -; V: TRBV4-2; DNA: TGTGCCAGCCACACGGAGGGGGGGGGCTACACCTTC; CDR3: CASHTEGGGYTF
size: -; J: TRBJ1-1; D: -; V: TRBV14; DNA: TGTGCCAGCAGCCAAGAAGCCCGGCCCTCTCTCACTGAAGCTTTCTTT; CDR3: CASSQEARPSLTEAFF
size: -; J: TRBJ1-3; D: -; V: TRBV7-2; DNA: TGTGCCAGCAGCCTCCTGACCCAGGGACCGGGAAACACCATATATTTT; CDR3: CASSLLTQGPGNTIYF
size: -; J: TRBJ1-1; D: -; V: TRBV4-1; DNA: TGCGCCAGCAGCCAGGTCTTGGACGGTAACGGAGCTTTCTTT; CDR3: CASSQVLDGNGAFF
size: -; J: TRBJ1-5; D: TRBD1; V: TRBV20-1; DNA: TGCAGTGCTTCAAGGGGAGCAGGGGGTTTGAATCAGCCCCAGCATTTT; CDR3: CSASRGAGGLNQPQHF
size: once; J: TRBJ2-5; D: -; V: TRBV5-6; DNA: TGTGCCAGCGGCATGGGGGCGGGAGAGACCCAGTACTTC; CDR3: CASGMGAGETQYF
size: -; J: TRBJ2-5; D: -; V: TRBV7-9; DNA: TGTGCCAGCAGCTTAATGGGATCCCAAGAGACCCAGTACTTC; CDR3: CASSLMGSQETQYF
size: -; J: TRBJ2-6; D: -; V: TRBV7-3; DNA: TGTGCCAGCAGCCCAGGACAGACCGCTCCCTCTGGGGCCAACGTCCTGACTTTC; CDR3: CASSPGQTAPSGANVLTF
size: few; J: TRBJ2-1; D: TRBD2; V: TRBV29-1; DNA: TGCAGCGGCAGCGGGAGGGTCGACAAACAGCCGTTCTTC; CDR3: CSGSGRVDKQPFF
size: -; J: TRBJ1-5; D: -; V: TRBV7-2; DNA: TGTGCCAGCAGACGAGACACTCGCAATCAGCCCCAGCATTTT; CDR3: CASRRDTRNQPQHF
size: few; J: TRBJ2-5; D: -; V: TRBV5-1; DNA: TGCGCCAGCAGCTTGGGAGGCTGGGACCTCCTTCAGGAGACCCAGTACTTC; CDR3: CASSLGGWDLLQETQYF
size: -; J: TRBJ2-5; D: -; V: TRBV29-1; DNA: TGCACCTACGGGAATCCAGGGTCAGAGACCCAGTACTTC; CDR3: CTYGNPGSETQYF
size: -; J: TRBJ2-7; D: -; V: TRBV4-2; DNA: TGTGCCAGCAGCCATAAGACAGACGGGACTCCCCTCGAGCAGTACTTC; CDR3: CASSHKTDGTPLEQYF
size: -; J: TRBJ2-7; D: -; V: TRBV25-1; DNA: TGTGCCAGCAGTGTAGGGCCGAGTTCCGTTTACGAGCAGTACTTC; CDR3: CASSVGPSSVYEQYF
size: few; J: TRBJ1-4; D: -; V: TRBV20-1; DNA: TGCAGTGCTAGAGATGCCCCGGGACCTTCAACTAATGAAAAACTGTTTTTT; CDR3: CSARDAPGPSTNEKLFF
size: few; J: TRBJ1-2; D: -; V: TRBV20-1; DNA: TGCAGTGCTAGTATGTACGAGGGCTATGGCTACACCTTC; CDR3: CSASMYEGYGYTF
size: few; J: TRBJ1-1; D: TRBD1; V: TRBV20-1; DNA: TGCAGTACTAACTCAGACAGGGATACAACCAGGAACACTGAAGCTTTCTTT; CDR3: CSTNSDRDTTRNTEAFF
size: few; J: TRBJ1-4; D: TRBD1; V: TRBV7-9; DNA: TGTGCCAGCAGCTTCCAACAGGGGGCGAGCGAAAAACTGTTTTTT; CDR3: CASSFQQGASEKLFF
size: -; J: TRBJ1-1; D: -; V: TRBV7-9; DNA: TGTGCCAGCAGCTTAGATTTGAACAGCGTAGACACTGAAGCTTTCTTT; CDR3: CASSLDLNSVDTEAFF
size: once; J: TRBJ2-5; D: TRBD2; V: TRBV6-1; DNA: TGTGCCAGCAGTGAAACTAGCGGGGGTATTGAGACCCAGTACTTC; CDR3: CASSETSGGIETQYF
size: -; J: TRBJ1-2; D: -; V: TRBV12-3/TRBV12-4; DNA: TGTGCCAGCGAAGGGAATAGCTATGGCTACACCTTC; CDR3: CASEGNSYGYTF
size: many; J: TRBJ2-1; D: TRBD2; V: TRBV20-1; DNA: TGCAGTGCTTCCCGACTAGCGGGATCCTACAATGAGCAGTTCTTC; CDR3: CSASRLAGSYNEQFF
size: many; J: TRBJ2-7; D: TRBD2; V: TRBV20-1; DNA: TGCAGTGCTAGAGCGGGGGGGAGCTCCTACGAGCAGTACTTC; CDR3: CSARAGGSSYEQYF
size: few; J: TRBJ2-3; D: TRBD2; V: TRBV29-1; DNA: TGCAGCGCTGACCCCAGGGGACTAGCGGGAGATAGAGATACGCAGTATTTT; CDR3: CSADPRGLAGDRDTQYF
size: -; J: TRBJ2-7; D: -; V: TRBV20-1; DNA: TGCAGTGCTAGAGATTTGGGGGCGTCCTACGAGCAGTACTTC; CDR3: CSARDLGASYEQYF
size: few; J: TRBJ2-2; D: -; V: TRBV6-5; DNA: TGTGCCAGCAGTTACTCAGGGAGAGGGGAGCTGTTTTTT; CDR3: CASSYSGRGELFF
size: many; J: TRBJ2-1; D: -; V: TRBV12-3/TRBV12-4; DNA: TGTGCCAGCAGTTTGAGTCTTACCCCCTACAATGAGCAGTTCTTC; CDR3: CASSLSLTPYNEQFF
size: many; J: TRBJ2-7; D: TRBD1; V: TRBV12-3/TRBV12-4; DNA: TGTGCCAGCAGTTCCGGGACAGGGTCTATCTACGAGCAGTACTTC; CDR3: CASSSGTGSIYEQYF
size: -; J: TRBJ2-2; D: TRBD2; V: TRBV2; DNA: TGTGCCAGCAGTGGAGGCGGGAGGGCCGACACCGGGGAGCTGTTTTTT; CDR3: CASSGGGRADTGELFF